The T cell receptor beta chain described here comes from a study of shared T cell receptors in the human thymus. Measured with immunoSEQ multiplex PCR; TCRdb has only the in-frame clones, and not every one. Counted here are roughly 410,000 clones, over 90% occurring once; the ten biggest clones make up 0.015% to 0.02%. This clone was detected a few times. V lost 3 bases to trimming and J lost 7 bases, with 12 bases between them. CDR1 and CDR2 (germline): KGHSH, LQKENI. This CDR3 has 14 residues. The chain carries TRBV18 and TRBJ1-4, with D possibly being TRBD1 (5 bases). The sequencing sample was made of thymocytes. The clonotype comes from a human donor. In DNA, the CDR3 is TGTGCCAGCTCACCCGGGACCCGGGGTGAAAAACTGTTTTTT. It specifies CASSPGTRGEKLFF.